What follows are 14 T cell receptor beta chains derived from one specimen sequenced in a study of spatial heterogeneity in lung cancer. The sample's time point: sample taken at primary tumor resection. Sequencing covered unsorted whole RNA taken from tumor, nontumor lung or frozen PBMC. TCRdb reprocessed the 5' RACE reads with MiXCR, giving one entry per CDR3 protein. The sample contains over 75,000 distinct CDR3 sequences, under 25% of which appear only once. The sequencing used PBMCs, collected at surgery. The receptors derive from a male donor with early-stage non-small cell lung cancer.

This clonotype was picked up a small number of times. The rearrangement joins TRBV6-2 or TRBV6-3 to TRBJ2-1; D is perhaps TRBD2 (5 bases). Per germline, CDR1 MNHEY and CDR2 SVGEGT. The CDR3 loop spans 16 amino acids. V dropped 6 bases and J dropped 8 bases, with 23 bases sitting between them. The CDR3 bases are TGTGCCAGCAGCCCCAGACCGGGATCAAGAGGCCATGAGCAGTTCTTC. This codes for CASSPRPGSRGHEQFF.

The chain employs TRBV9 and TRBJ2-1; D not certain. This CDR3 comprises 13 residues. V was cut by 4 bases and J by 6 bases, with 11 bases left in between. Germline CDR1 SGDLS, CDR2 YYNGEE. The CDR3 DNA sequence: TGTGCCAGCAGCCGGAGACCAGGCAATGAGCAGTTCTTC. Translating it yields CASSRRPGNEQFF.

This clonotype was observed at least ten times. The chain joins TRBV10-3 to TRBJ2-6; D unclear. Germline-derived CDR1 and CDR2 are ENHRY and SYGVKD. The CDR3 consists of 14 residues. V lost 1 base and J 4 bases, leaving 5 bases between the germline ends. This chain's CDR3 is CAISEYPGANVLTF. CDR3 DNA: TGTGCCATCAGTGAGTATCCGGGGGCCAACGTCCTGACTTTC.

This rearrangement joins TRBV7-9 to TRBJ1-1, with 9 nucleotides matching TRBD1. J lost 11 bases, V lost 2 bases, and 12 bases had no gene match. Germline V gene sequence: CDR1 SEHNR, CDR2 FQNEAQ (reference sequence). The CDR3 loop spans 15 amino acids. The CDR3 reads CASSLTGQGHSSAFF. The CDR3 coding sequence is TGTGCCAGCAGCTTAACGGGACAGGGCCACTCATCTGCTTTCTTT.

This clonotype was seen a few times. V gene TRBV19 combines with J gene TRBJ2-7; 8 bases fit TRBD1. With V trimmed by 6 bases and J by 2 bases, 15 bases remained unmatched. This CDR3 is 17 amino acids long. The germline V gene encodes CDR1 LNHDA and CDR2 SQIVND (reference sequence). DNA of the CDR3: TGTGCCAGTAGCACGCCCCCGGACAGGGTTCGAACCTACGAGCAGTACTTC. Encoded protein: CASSTPPDRVRTYEQYF.

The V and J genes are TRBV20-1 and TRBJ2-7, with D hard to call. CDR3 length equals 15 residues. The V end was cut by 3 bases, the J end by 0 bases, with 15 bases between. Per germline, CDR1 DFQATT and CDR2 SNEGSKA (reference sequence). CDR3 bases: TGCAGTGCTAGTCCCCCGACCGCCAGCTCCTACGAGCAGTACTTC. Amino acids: CSASPPTASSYEQYF.

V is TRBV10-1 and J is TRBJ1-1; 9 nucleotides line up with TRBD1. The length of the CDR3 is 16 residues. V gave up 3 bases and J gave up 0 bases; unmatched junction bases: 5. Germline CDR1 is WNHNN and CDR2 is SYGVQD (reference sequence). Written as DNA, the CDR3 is TGCGCCAGCAGTGATGGGACAGGGATCATGAACACTGAAGCTTTCTTT. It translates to CASSDGTGIMNTEAFF.

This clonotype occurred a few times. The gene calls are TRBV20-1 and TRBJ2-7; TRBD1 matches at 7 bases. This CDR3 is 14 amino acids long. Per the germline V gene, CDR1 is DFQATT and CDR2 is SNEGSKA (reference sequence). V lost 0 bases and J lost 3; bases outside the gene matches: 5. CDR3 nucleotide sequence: TGCAGTGCTAGAGAAAGGGACAGATTCTACGAGCAGTACTTC. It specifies CSARERDRFYEQYF.

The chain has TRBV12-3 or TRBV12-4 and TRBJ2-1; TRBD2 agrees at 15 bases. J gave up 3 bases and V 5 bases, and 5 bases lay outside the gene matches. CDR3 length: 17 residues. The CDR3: CASSRGTSGGSYNEQFF. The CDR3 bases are TGTGCCAGCAGTCGGGGGACTAGCGGGGGGAGCTACAATGAGCAGTTCTTC.

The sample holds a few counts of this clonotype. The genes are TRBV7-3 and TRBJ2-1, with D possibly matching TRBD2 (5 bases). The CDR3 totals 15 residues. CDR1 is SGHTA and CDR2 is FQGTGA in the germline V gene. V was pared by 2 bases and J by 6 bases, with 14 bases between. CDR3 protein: CASSLGLAETNEQFF. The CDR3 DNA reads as TGTGCCAGCAGCTTAGGGCTAGCAGAAACCAATGAGCAGTTCTTC.

The DNA for the CDR3 is TGCGCCAGCAGCACGGGAGACAGCCCCAGCACAGATACGCAGTATTTT. This gives the protein CASSTGDSPSTDTQYF. V usage is TRBV5-1 and J usage is TRBJ2-3; tentative D call: TRBD2 (6 bases). V lost 4 bases and J 0 bases, leaving 15 bases between the germline ends. Germline V gives CDR1 SGHRS, CDR2 YFSETQ. The CDR3 runs 16 residues.

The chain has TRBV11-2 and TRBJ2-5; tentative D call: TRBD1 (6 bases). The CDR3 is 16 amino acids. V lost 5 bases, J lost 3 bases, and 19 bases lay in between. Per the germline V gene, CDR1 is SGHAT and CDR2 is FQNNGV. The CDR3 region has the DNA TGTGCCAGCAGCCGACTACTGGGACACCTCAAAGAGACCCAGTACTTC. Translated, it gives CASSRLLGHLKETQYF.

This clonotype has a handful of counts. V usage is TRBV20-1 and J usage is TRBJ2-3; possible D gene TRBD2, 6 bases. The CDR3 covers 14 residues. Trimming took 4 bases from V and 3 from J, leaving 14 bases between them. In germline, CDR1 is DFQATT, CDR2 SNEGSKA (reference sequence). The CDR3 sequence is CSAKSSAGTDTQYF. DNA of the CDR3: TGCAGTGCTAAATCTAGCGCGGGAACAGATACGCAGTATTTT.

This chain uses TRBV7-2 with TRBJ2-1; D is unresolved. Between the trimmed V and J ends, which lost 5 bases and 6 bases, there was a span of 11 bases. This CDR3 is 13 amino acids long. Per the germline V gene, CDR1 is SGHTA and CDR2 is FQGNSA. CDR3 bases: TGTGCCAGCAGCACTGACGGCCGCAATGAGCAGTTCTTC. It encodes CASSTDGRNEQFF.